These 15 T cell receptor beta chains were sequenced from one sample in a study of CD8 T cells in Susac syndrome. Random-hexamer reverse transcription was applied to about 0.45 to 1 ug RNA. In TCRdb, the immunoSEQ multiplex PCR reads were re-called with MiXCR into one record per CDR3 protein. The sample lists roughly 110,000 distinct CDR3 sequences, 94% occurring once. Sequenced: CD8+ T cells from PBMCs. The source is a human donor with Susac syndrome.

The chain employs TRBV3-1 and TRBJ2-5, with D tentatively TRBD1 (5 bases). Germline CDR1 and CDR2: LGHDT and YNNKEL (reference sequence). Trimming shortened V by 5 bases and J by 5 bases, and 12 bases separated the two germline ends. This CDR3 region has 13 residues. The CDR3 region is CASSLQESETQYF. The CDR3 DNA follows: TGTGCCAGCAGCTTACAGGAGTCGGAGACCCAGTACTTC.

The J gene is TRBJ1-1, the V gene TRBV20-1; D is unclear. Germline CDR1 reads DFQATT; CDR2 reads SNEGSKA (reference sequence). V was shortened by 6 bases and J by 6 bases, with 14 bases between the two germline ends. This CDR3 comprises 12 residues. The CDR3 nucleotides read TGCAGTGCAACCGGGCAGGCGGCTGAAGCTTTCTTT. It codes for CSATGQAAEAFF.

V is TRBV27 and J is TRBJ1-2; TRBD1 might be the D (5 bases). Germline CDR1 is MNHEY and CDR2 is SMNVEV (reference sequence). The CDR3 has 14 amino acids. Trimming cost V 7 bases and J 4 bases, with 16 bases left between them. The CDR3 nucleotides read TGTGCCAGCACTACCCTGGGGGGAGGCTATGGCTACACCTTC. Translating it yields CASTTLGGGYGYTF.

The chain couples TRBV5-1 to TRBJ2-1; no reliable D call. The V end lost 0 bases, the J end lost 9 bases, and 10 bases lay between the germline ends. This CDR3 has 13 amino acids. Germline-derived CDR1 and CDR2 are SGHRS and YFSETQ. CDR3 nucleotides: TGCGCCAGCAGCTTGGGACTCTCCGGTGAGCAGTTCTTC. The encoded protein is CASSLGLSGEQFF.

CDR3 in DNA: TGTGCCAGCAGTTTAGCTGGTAGCGCAGAGACCCAGTACTTC. Its protein is CASSLAGSAETQYF. V usage is TRBV12-3 or TRBV12-4 and J usage is TRBJ2-5; D possibly corresponds to TRBD2 (5 bases). Trimming shortened V by 0 bases and J by 4 bases, and 9 bases separated the two germline ends. This CDR3 contains 14 residues.

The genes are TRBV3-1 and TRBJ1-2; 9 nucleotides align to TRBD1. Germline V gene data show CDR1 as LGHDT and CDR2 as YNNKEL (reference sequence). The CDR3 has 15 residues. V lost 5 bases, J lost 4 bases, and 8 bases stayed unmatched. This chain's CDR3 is CASSRGQGGAYGYTF. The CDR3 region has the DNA TGTGCCAGCAGCAGGGGACAGGGAGGAGCCTATGGCTACACCTTC.

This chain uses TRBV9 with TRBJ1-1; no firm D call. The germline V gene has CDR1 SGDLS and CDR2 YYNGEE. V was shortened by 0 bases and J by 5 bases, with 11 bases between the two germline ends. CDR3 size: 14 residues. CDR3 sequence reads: CASSVGGEGTEAFF. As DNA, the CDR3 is TGTGCCAGCAGCGTAGGGGGAGAGGGAACTGAAGCTTTCTTT.

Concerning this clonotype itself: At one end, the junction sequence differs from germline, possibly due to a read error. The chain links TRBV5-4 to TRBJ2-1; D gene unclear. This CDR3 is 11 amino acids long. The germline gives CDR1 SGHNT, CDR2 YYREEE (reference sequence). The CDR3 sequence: CASTTAGEQFF. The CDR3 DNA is TGTGCCAGCACCACCGCAGGAGAGCAATTCTTC. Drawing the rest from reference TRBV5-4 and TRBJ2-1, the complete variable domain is ETGVTQSPTHLIKTRGQQVTLRCSSQSGHNTVSWYQQALGQGPQFIFQYYREEENGRGNFPPRFSGLQFPNYSSELNVNALELDDSALYLCASTTAGEQFFGPGTRLTVL.

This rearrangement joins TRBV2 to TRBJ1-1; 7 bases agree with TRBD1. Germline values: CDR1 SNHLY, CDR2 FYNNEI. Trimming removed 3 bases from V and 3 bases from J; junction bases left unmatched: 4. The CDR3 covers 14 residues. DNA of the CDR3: TGTGCCAGCAGTGAGGGCAGGGGGTACACTGAAGCTTTCTTT. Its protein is CASSEGRGYTEAFF.

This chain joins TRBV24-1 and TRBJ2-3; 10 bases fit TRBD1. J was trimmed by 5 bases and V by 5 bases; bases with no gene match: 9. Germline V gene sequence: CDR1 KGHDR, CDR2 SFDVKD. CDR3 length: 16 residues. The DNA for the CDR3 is TGTGCCACCAGTGCCCTGGGGGGACAGGGGAGAGATACGCAGTATTTT. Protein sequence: CATSALGGQGRDTQYF.

CDR3 amino acids: CATSYGEQYF. The CDR3 DNA sequence: TGTGCCACCAGTTACGGGGAGCAGTACTTC. This chain links TRBV24-1 with TRBJ2-7; D is undetermined. From germline, CDR1 is KGHDR and CDR2 SFDVKD. With 6 bases removed from V and 7 bases from J, the gap between germline ends came to 6 bases. The CDR3 is 10 amino acids.

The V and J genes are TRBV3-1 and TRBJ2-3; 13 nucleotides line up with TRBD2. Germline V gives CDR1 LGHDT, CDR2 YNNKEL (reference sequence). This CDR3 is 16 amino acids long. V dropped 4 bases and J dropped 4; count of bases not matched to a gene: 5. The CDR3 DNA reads TGTGCCAGCAGCCCCCGACTAGCGGGGGGCCCAGATACGCAGTATTTT. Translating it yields CASSPRLAGGPDTQYF.

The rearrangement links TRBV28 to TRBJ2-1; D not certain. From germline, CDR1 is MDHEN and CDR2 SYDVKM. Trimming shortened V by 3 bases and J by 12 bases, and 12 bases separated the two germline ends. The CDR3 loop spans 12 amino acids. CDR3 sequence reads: CASSLGSAWQFF. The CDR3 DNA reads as TGTGCCAGCAGTTTGGGGTCGGCTTGGCAGTTCTTC. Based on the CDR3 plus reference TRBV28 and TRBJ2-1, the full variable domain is DVKVTQSSRYLVKRTGEKVFLECVQDMDHENMFWYRQDPGLGLRLIYFSYDVKMKEKGDIPEGYSVSREKKERFSLILESASTNQTSMYLCASSLGSAWQFFGPGTRLTVL.

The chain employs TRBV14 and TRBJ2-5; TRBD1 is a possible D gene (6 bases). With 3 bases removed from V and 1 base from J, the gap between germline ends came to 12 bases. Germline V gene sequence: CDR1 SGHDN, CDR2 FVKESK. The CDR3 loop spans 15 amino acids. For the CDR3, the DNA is TGTGCCAGCAGCCACCTCCAGGGGAGCCAAGAGACCCAGTACTTC. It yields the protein CASSHLQGSQETQYF.

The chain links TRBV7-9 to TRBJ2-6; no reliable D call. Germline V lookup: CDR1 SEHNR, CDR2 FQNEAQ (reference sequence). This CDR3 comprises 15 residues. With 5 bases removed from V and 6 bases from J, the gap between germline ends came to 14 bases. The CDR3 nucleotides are TGTGCCAGCAGCCTAGATCCTTCGGAGGCCAACGTCCTGACTTTC. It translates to CASSLDPSEANVLTF.